The clone carrying this T cell receptor beta chain was recorded at least ten times. The target antigen is unknown. These data originate in a study of CD8+CD57+ T cells in acquired aplastic anemia. Germline V gene sequence: CDR1 SNHLY, CDR2 FYNNEI. The CDR3 runs to 15 residues. With 4 bases clipped from V and 0 bases from J, the junction kept 3 bases outside the gene matches. Profiles of TCR beta VDJ and CDR3 were generated from a genomic DNA template. TCRdb processed the reads anew with MiXCR; each CDR3 protein has one entry. The table records some 170,000 distinct CDR3 sequences, roughly 43% of them present only once. Findings of the study overall: Controls did not differ significantly from patients in CD8+ Simpson's diversity. Some 28 sequences, all CD8+ CDR3, were shared between patients and controls.

For sequencing, patients were chosen who had shown expansion of CD8+CD57+ cells by flow cytometry. A severe acquired aplastic anemia diagnosis applied to all patients. Therapy had not been given to patients before blood sampling. V usage is TRBV2 and J usage is TRBJ2-4; 7 positions match TRBD2. The TCR sequence derives from a human donor with aplastic anemia. Sequencing was carried out using sorted CD4+, CD8+, or CD8+CD57+ T cells (not recorded which) from PBMCs. CDR3 DNA: TGTGCCAGCAGTGGGGACTACGTAGCCAAAAACATTCAGTACTTC. Translated, it gives CASSGDYVAKNIQYF.